These T cell receptor beta chains were read from a single sample in a study of long-term antiretroviral therapy in people with HIV. Produced via immunoSEQ multiplex PCR; TCRdb's table is partial and in-frame only. The table lists 10,000 to 13,000 clones, roughly 80% of them singletons, with about an eighth in the top ten. The source material was unsorted PBMCs, sampled 1.2 years after starting antiretroviral therapy. These receptors came from a man aged 40-50 years with HIV. The CDR3 runs from the conserved cysteine through the conserved F or W. The D gene is left open where the match is weak. Some rows have no size entry. The others give once, few or many, or a class for an expanded clone.

TGTGCCTGGGGAGCGGGACAGGGGGCGAATGAGCAGTTCTTC | CAWGAGQGANEQFF | TRBV30 | TRBD1 | TRBJ2-1 | once
TGTGCCAGCAGCTTGGTCGGGGCTTCCTACGAGCAGTACTTC | CASSLVGASYEQYF | TRBV5-4 | NA | TRBJ2-7 | medium-sized
TGTGCCAGCAGCCGAGGACAGGGGTATGGCTACACCTTC | CASSRGQGYGYTF | TRBV6-5 | TRBD1 | TRBJ1-2 | NA
TGTGCCAGCAGTATCACAGGGGGAAGAACTGAAGCTTTCTTT | CASSITGGRTEAFF | TRBV28 | TRBD1 | TRBJ1-1 | NA
TGTGCCAGCAGCTTGGCTTTCGGGACAGGCATCTCCTACGAGCAGTACTTC | CASSLAFGTGISYEQYF | TRBV5-6 | TRBD1 | TRBJ2-7 | NA
TGTGCCAGCAGCTCCGGACATAGCACAGATACGCAGTATTTT | CASSSGHSTDTQYF | TRBV5-6 | NA | TRBJ2-3 | once
TGTGCCAGCAGCCTGAGGGGGACAGGGAATGAAAAACTGTTTTTT | CASSLRGTGNEKLFF | TRBV2 | TRBD1 | TRBJ1-4 | NA
TGTGCCAGCTCACCGGATGGACTTTCTGAAGCTTTCTTT | CASSPDGLSEAFF | TRBV18 | NA | TRBJ1-1 | few
TGTGCCAGCACCTCGGGCGGGGGGGCGTCCTACAATGAGCAGTTCTTC | CASTSGGGASYNEQFF | TRBV28 | TRBD2 | TRBJ2-1 | NA
TGTGCCAGCAGCTTAGCCGGGACAGGGAGCTCCTACGAGCAGTACTTC | CASSLAGTGSSYEQYF | TRBV7-8 | TRBD1 | TRBJ2-7 | NA
TGTGCCAGTAGTATCGTGGGGGCAGATGGCTACACCTTC | CASSIVGADGYTF | TRBV19 | NA | TRBJ1-2 | few
TGTGCCACCAAAGGTGGTGTGGGGGGCCCCACAGATACGCAGTATTTT | CATKGGVGGPTDTQYF | TRBV10-3 | NA | TRBJ2-3 | NA
TGTGCCAGCAGCTTCCGGGACAGGGCCCATCAAAACACCGGGGAGCTGTTTTTT | CASSFRDRAHQNTGELFF | TRBV5-6 | TRBD1 | TRBJ2-2 | NA
TGTGCCAGCAGTTTGGGCAGAGAGAATGGCTACACCTTC | CASSLGRENGYTF | TRBV28 | NA | TRBJ1-2 | NA
TGTGCCAGCTCACCGACCCGGGATCTAGAGGCCGAGCAGTACTTC | CASSPTRDLEAEQYF | TRBV18 | NA | TRBJ2-7 | NA
TGTGCCTGGAGCGCCGGACGGGGCTGGGGAAACACCATATATTTT | CAWSAGRGWGNTIYF | TRBV30 | NA | TRBJ1-3 | once
TGTGCCAGCAGCTCTCCCTCAGGACAGGCTCTTTACGAGCAGTACTTC | CASSSPSGQALYEQYF | TRBV7-3 | TRBD1 | TRBJ2-7 | NA
TGTGCCAGCAGTTACAAGACCTACTATGGCTACACCTTC | CASSYKTYYGYTF | TRBV6-5 | NA | TRBJ1-2 | NA
TGTGCCAGCAGTCGAGGTCCTCCGACGCCCCAGCATTTT | CASSRGPPTPQHF | TRBV27 | NA | TRBJ1-5 | NA
TGTGCCAGCAGCTTTGGGACAGGGGGTTTCGCGGTTGGCTACACCTTC | CASSFGTGGFAVGYTF | TRBV5-6 | TRBD1 | TRBJ1-2 | NA
TGTGCCAGCAGTTTGGAGCAGTTGAACACTGAAGCTTTCTTT | CASSLEQLNTEAFF | TRBV28 | NA | TRBJ1-1 | NA
TGTGCCAGCTCACCCCGACAGGCCAGCTCCTACAATGAGCAGTTCTTC | CASSPRQASSYNEQFF | TRBV18 | NA | TRBJ2-1 | NA
TGTGCCAGCTCCGGGACAATTGGCTCACCCCTCCACTTT | CASSGTIGSPLHF | TRBV6-4 | NA | TRBJ1-6 | NA
TGCGCCAGCAGCATACAGGCTGATGGCTACACCTTC | CASSIQADGYTF | TRBV5-1 | NA | TRBJ1-2 | few
TGTGCCAGCAGCTTCAGGCTGCGGACAGCGAACACCGGGGAGCTGTTTTTT | CASSFRLRTANTGELFF | TRBV11-2 | NA | TRBJ2-2 | NA
TGCGCCAGCGGGGGGGACGTCGGGGCTGAAGCTTTCTTT | CASGGDVGAEAFF | TRBV10-2 | NA | TRBJ1-1 | NA
TGTGCCAGCTCACCTTCTGGCAGCTACGAGCAGTACTTC | CASSPSGSYEQYF | TRBV18 | NA | TRBJ2-7 | NA
TGTGCCTGGAGTGTTGGGGGCTCTGGAAACACCATATATTTT | CAWSVGGSGNTIYF | TRBV30 | NA | TRBJ1-3 | NA
TGCAGTGCTAGTTGGGGTGCTGGCTACACCTTC | CSASWGAGYTF | TRBV20-1 | NA | TRBJ1-2 | few
TGTGCCAGCAGCCAAGTGTTCTTGGGGAAAGATACGCAGTATTTT | CASSQVFLGKDTQYF | TRBV14 | NA | TRBJ2-3 | few
TGTGCCATCAGTGAGGGACAGGGGGCATATGGCTACACCTTC | CAISEGQGAYGYTF | TRBV10-3 | TRBD1 | TRBJ1-2 | NA
TGTGCCAGCAGCTTAGCGGGGGGCTTGAACACTGAAGCTTTCTTT | CASSLAGGLNTEAFF | TRBV7-2 | NA | TRBJ1-1 | NA
TGTGCCAGCAGCTTGCGCGGGGGCAGGTTCTACGAGCAGTACTTC | CASSLRGGRFYEQYF | TRBV5-6 | NA | TRBJ2-7 | NA
TGTGCCAGCAGCCAGTACAGGGGGGAGGCGTACAATGAGCAGTTCTTC | CASSQYRGEAYNEQFF | TRBV14 | TRBD1 | TRBJ2-1 | NA
TGTGCCAGCAGTCTAGACAGCCCCTCCTATAATTCACCCCTCCACTTT | CASSLDSPSYNSPLHF | TRBV5-5 | NA | TRBJ1-6 | once
TGTGCCAGCAGTTTCCTCATTACGGGACAGGGCCTGGAGCAGTACTTC | CASSFLITGQGLEQYF | TRBV27 | TRBD1 | TRBJ2-7 | NA
TGTGCCAGCAGTTATCGACTAGCGGGCTCCTACGAGCAGTACTTC | CASSYRLAGSYEQYF | TRBV6-5 | TRBD2 | TRBJ2-7 | NA
TGTGCCAGCAGCGTCAGCGGGGGGGGCGGGGAGCTGTTTTTT | CASSVSGGGGELFF | TRBV9 | TRBD2 | TRBJ2-2 | NA
TGCAGCGTTGAAGCCATTGGGTCCCATGAGTTC | CSVEAIGSHEF | TRBV29-1 | NA | TRBJ1-2 | NA
TGCGCCAGCAGCTTGGAGGGACTAGACTACAATGAGCAGTTCTTC | CASSLEGLDYNEQFF | TRBV5-1 | TRBD2 | TRBJ2-1 | NA
TGTGCCTGGAGTCGTGGGACAGCGTATGGCTACACCTTC | CAWSRGTAYGYTF | TRBV30 | TRBD1 | TRBJ1-2 | NA
TGTGCCTGGAGGTCGCAGCACAATGAGCAGTTCTTC | CAWRSQHNEQFF | TRBV30 | NA | TRBJ2-1 | NA
TGCGCCAGCAGCTCGAGGGCCACGGGCACTGAAGCTTTCTTT | CASSSRATGTEAFF | TRBV5-1 | NA | TRBJ1-1 | NA
TGCGCCAGCAGCTTGGGGGACAGGAACTATGGCTACACCTTC | CASSLGDRNYGYTF | TRBV5-1 | TRBD1 | TRBJ1-2 | few
TGTGCCAGCAGCTCGGAGGCATATTCGAACACCGGGGAGCTGTTTTTT | CASSSEAYSNTGELFF | TRBV5-6 | NA | TRBJ2-2 | NA
TGCAGCGTTGGGGACACTTCACCCCTCCACTTT | CSVGDTSPLHF | TRBV29-1 | NA | TRBJ1-6 | NA
TGCGCCAGCAGCCAATCAGCGGACACCTACGAGCAGTACTTC | CASSQSADTYEQYF | TRBV4-1 | NA | TRBJ2-7 | NA
TGTGCCAGCAGCACCGGCGGCGGGTGGAATGAGCAGTTCTTC | CASSTGGGWNEQFF | TRBV7-8 | NA | TRBJ2-1 | NA
TGTGCCAGCAGCTACCCCCAGGCGAACACCGGGGAGCTGTTTTTT | CASSYPQANTGELFF | TRBV5-4 | NA | TRBJ2-2 | NA